The rows below give T cell receptor beta chains drawn from one sample of a study of lymphopenia after photon versus proton radiotherapy. The data were produced by immunoSEQ multiplex PCR, yet TCRdb's version contains in-frame clones alone and is incomplete. The sample lists some 27,000 clones, over 75% occurring once. Sequenced here: peripheral blood, sampled from a patient treated with photon-based radiotherapy. The receptors stem from a man aged 45 to 65 with gastric cancer. Each CDR3 is given with its conserved first and last residue.

V	J	CDR3
TRBV10-3	TRBJ1-6	CAIRGQGGSPLHF
TRBV4-3	TRBJ1-2	CASSQERTRGYGYTF
TRBV6-1	TRBJ2-1	CASSASGEPYNEQFF
TRBV28	TRBJ1-2	CASLPGQLNYGYTF
TRBV29-1	TRBJ2-2	CSLEAIWGDTGELFF
TRBV28	TRBJ1-2	CASSLRGWGYTF
TRBV4-1	TRBJ2-6	CASSQDRGFGANVLTF
TRBV4-1	TRBJ1-2	CASSQDNQGNYGYTF
TRBV2	TRBJ2-7	CASSSESYEQYF
TRBV30	TRBJ1-1	CAWSPQRNTEAFF
TRBV7-3	TRBJ2-2	CASSLRVGLAGSDTGELFF
TRBV4-1	TRBJ1-6	CASSQEFRARTPLHF
TRBV7-8	TRBJ2-5	CASSRGTVQYF
TRBV13	TRBJ2-7	CASSPSQPGYEQYF
TRBV15	TRBJ2-7	CATSRDKRGGGSYEQYF
TRBV27	TRBJ2-5	CASSRDSFLEETQYF
TRBV13	TRBJ2-1	CASSLAYNEQFF
TRBV27	TRBJ1-2	CASSTWTGGKLLYGYTF
TRBV5-1	TRBJ2-4	CASSLAVTGGRNIQYF
TRBV6-5	TRBJ2-4	CASSSSGAKNIQYF
TRBV19	TRBJ1-5	CASNWGTRSSNQPQHF
TRBV6-4	TRBJ2-3	CASSSGIDTDTQYF
TRBV18	TRBJ1-5	CASSPVRTDSNQPQHF
TRBV19	TRBJ2-3	CASKVGLSTDTQYF
TRBV11-2	TRBJ2-5	CASSRGQGAETQYF
TRBV5-6	TRBJ1-1	CASSHGQNTEAFF
TRBV5-1	TRBJ2-5	CASSFGSGGKQETQYF
TRBV11-2	TRBJ2-3	CASSFVGSGTSPDTQYF
TRBV11-2	TRBJ1-6	CASRSGTGGLNSPLHF
TRBV18	TRBJ1-1	CASSPIRGLTEAFF
TRBV10-1	TRBJ1-2	CASSENRDYGYTF
TRBV11-2	TRBJ2-3	CASSLHISTDTQYF
TRBV7-3	TRBJ1-1	CASSRRTNTEAFF
TRBV4-2	TRBJ1-4	CASSVGTVNEKLFF
TRBV6-5	TRBJ1-2	CASSYFAGRGYGYTF
TRBV15	TRBJ1-5	CATRLRGTGYQPQHF
TRBV19	TRBJ2-2	CASSPMRGRTGELFF
TRBV5-5	TRBJ2-2	CASSLVGTNTGELFF
TRBV15	TRBJ2-1	CATSPHRGYNEQFF
TRBV27	TRBJ1-2	CASSDGDKYGYTF
TRBV5-1	TRBJ2-2	CASSLVPGRNTGELFF
TRBV6-6	TRBJ2-3	CASSFSGGHADTQYF
TRBV7-7	TRBJ2-2	CASSLALGTGELFF
TRBV19	TRBJ1-5	CASSKFGLNYHPQHF
TRBV10-2	TRBJ1-2	CASSVGQGAVRGYTF
TRBV25-1	TRBJ2-5	CASSELTAETQYF
TRBV4-3	TRBJ1-2	CASSQDLDRGYGYTF
TRBV15	TRBJ2-5	CATSRDLQQETQYF
TRBV10-3	TRBJ2-3	CAISDKNPRGTQYF
TRBV30	TRBJ2-7	CAWSPGRAWEQYF
TRBV7-9	TRBJ2-2	CASSSRGSNTGELFF
TRBV2	TRBJ2-3	CASRDRFTDTQYF
TRBV18	TRBJ2-3	CASSQDRVTDTQYF
TRBV6-6	TRBJ1-4	CASKGGNEKLFF
TRBV25-1	TRBJ1-3	CASTGPDISGNTIYF
TRBV6-1	TRBJ2-3	CASSNRETDTQYF
TRBV7-3	TRBJ2-3	CASSSARTPTDTQYF
TRBV6-1	TRBJ2-2	CASSEGPTRVTGELFF
TRBV4-1	TRBJ2-1	CASSQLVIPYNEQFF
TRBV15	TRBJ2-7	CATSRRGLNYEQYF